This T cell receptor (beta chain) was recorded in a study of blood T cell repertoires in COVID-19. The assay was immunoSEQ multiplex PCR, and TCRdb's table has in-frame clones only and misses some. This table has fewer than 250,000 clones, roughly 87% appearing once. J gave up 7 bases and V 3 bases, and 5 bases lay outside the gene matches. The CDR3 is made up of 13 amino acids. The germline V gene encodes CDR1 SGDLS and CDR2 YYNGEE. The V gene is TRBV9, the J gene TRBJ2-7; 9 bases align to TRBD2. Specimen: PBMCs or T cells enriched from blood (not recorded which). This receptor was obtained from a man aged 25 to 40 in a cohort exposed to, infected with or recovered from COVID-19 (not recorded which). The CDR3 region has the DNA TGTGCCAGCAGCGCAATCCTAGCGGGGGAGCAGTACTTC. It specifies CASSAILAGEQYF.